This TCR beta chain was captured in a study of T cell responses to AZD1222 COVID-19 vaccine. The data were produced by immunoSEQ multiplex PCR, yet TCRdb's version contains in-frame clones alone and is incomplete. There are 95,000 to 100,000 clones in the sample; 90% occur only once, and 1.3% lies in the top ten. Details on this clone: Antigen unknown.

Study-wide findings and caveats: Spike-specific TCR breadth and depth went up after people got two AZD1222 doses. The peak T cell response came first, and repertoires were sampled only after it. Within unmutated variant regions lay the reported targets of nearly half of spike-specific TCRs.

The germline CDR1 and CDR2 sequences are SGHRS and YFSETQ. V was shortened by 7 bases and J by 5 bases, with 16 bases between the two germline ends. The CDR3 loop spans 13 amino acids. The TCR sequence derives from an adult in good health. The chain links TRBV5-1 to TRBJ2-7; maybe TRBD1 (6 bases). This specimen was peripheral blood, taken on day 0 of AZD1222 vaccination. CDR3 bases: TGCGCCAGCTCATCCGGGACACGCAACGAGCAGTACTTC. This codes for CASSSGTRNEQYF. Based on the CDR3 plus reference TRBV5-1 and TRBJ2-7, the full variable domain is KAGVTQTPRYLIKTRGQQVTLSCSPISGHRSVSWYQQTPGQGLQFLFEYFSETQRNKGNFPGRFSGRQFSNSRSEMNVSTLELGDSALYLCASSSGTRNEQYFGPGTRLTVT.